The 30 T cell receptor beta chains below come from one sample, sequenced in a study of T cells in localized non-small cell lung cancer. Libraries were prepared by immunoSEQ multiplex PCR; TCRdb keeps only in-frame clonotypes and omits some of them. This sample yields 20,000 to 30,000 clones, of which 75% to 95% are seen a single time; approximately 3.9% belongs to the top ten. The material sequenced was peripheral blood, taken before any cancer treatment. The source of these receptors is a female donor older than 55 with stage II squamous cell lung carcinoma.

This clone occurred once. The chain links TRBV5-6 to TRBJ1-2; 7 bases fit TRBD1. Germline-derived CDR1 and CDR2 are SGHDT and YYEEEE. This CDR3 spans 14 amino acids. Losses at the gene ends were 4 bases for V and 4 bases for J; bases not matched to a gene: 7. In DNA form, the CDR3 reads TGTGCCAGCAGCGCGGACAGGCGAACCTATGGCTACACCTTC. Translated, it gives CASSADRRTYGYTF.

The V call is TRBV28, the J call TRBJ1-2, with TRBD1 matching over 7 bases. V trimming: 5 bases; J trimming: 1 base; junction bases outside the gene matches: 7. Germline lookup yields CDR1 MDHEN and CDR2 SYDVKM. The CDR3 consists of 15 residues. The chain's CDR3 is CASSTPGTVNYGYTF. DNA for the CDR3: TGTGCCAGCAGTACTCCCGGGACAGTTAACTATGGCTACACCTTC.

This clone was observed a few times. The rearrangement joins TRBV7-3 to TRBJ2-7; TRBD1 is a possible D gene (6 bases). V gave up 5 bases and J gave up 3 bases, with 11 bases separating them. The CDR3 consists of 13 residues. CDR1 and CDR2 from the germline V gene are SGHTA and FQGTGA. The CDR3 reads CASSPDRFYEQYF. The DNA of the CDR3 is TGTGCCAGCAGCCCGGACAGATTCTACGAGCAGTACTTC.

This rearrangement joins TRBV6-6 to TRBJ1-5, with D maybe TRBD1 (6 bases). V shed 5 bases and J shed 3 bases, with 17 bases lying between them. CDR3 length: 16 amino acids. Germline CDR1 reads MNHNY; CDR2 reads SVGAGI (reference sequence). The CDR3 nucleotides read TGTGCCAGCAGTCCGCCTTATAGGACAGACAATCAGCCCCAGCATTTT. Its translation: CASSPPYRTDNQPQHF.

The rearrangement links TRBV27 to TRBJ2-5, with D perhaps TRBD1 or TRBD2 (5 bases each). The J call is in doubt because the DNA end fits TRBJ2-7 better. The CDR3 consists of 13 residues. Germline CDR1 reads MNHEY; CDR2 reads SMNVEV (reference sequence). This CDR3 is CASSHGTSYEQYF. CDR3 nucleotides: TGTGCCAGCAGCCATGGGACCAGCTACGAGCAGTACTTC.

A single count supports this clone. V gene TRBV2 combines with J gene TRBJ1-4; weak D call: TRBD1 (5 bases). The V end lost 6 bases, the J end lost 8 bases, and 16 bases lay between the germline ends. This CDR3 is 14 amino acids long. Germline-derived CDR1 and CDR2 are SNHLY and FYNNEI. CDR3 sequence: CASSPDRIGEKLFF. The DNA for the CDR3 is TGTGCCAGCAGCCCCGACAGAATAGGGGAAAAACTGTTTTTT.

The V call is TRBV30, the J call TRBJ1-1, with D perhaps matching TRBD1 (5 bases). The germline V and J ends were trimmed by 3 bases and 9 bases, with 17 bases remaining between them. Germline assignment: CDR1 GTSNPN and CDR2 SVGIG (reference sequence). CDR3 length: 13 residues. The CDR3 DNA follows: TGTGCCTGGAGCCGGGGAGGGCAGGGACAAGCTTTCTTT. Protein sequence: CAWSRGGQGQAFF.

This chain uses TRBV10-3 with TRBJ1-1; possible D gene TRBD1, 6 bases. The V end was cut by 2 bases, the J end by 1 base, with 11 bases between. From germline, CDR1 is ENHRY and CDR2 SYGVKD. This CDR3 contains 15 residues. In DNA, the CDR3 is TGTGCCATCAGTGAGGCCCCGACAGGGAACACTGAAGCTTTCTTT. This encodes CAISEAPTGNTEAFF.

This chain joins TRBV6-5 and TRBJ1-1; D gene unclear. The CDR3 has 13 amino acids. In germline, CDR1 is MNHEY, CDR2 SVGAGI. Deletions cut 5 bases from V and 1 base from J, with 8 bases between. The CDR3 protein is CASSRQENTEAFF. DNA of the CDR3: TGTGCCAGCAGTAGGCAGGAGAACACTGAAGCTTTCTTT.

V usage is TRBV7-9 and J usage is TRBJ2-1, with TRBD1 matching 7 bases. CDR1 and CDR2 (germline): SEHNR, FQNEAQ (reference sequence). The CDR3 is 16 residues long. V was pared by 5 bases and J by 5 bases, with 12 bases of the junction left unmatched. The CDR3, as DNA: TGTGCCAGCAGCACCTACAGGGGTCGGGGAAACAATGAGCAGTTCTTC. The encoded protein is CASSTYRGRGNNEQFF.

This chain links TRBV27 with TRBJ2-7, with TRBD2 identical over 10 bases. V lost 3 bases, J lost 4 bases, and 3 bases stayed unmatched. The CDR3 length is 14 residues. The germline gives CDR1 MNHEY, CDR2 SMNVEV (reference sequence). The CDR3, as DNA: TGTGCCAGCAGTTTCGCTAGCGGGGGATACGAGCAGTACTTC. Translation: CASSFASGGYEQYF.

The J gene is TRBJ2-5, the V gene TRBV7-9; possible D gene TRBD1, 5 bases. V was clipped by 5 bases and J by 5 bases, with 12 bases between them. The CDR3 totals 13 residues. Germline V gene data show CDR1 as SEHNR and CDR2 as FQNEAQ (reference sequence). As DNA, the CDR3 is TGTGCCAGCAGCCGCAGGGAATTCGAGACCCAGTACTTC. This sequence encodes CASSRREFETQYF.

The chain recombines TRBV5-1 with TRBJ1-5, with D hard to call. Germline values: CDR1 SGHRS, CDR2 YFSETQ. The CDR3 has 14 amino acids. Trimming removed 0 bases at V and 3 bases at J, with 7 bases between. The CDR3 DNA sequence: TGCGCCAGCAGCTTGGACGGAATCAATCAGCCCCAGCATTTT. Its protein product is CASSLDGINQPQHF.

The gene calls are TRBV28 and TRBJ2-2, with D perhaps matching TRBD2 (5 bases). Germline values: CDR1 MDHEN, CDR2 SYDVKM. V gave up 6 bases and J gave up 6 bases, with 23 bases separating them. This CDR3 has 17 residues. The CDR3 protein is CASSQWELGRGPGELFF. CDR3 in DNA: TGTGCCAGCAGCCAATGGGAGCTGGGTCGAGGGCCCGGGGAGCTGTTTTTT. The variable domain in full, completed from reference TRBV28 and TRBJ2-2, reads DVKVTQSSRYLVKRTGEKVFLECVQDMDHENMFWYRQDPGLGLRLIYFSYDVKMKEKGDIPEGYSVSREKKERFSLILESASTNQTSMYLCASSQWELGRGPGELFFGEGSRLTVL.

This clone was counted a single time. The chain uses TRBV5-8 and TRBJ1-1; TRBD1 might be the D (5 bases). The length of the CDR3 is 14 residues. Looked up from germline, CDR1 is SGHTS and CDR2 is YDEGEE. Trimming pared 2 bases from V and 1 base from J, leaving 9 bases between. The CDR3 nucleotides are TGTGCCAGCAGCTTTTTAGGGGAGAACACTGAAGCTTTCTTT. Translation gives CASSFLGENTEAFF.

The CDR3, as DNA: TGCGCCAGCAGCTTGGCCGCTAGCGGGAGGTTGGGGGGTGCCAAAAACATTCAGTACTTC. It translates to CASSLAASGRLGGAKNIQYF. The V and J genes are TRBV5-1 and TRBJ2-4; 11 bases align to TRBD2. There are 20 residues in the CDR3. With 0 bases clipped from V and 1 base from J, the junction kept 12 bases outside the gene matches. The germline gives CDR1 SGHRS, CDR2 YFSETQ.

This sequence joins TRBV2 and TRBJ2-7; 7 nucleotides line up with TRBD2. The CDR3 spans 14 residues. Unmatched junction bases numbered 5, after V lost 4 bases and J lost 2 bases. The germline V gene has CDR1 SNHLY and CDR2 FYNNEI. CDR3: CASSVASGPYEQYF. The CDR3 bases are TGTGCCAGCAGTGTTGCTAGCGGACCCTACGAGCAGTACTTC.

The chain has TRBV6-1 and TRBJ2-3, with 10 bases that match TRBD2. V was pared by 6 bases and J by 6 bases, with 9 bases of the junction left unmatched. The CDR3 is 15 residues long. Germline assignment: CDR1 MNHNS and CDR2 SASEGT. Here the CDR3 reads CASRPSGRAGDTQYF. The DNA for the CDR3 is TGTGCCAGCAGGCCGAGCGGGAGGGCCGGTGATACGCAGTATTTT.

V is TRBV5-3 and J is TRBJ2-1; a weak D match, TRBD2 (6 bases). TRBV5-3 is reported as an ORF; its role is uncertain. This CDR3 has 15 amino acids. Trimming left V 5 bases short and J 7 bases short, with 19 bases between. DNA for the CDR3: TGTGCCAGAAGGCTTGGAGGGGCGCAAGCGAATGAGCAGTTCTTC. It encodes CARRLGGAQANEQFF.

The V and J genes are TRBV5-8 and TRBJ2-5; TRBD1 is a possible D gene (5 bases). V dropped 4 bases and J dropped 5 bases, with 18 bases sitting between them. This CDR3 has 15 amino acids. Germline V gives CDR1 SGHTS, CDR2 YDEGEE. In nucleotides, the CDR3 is TGTGCCAGCAGCCCACAAATAGGGGTTTACGAGACCCAGTACTTC. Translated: CASSPQIGVYETQYF.

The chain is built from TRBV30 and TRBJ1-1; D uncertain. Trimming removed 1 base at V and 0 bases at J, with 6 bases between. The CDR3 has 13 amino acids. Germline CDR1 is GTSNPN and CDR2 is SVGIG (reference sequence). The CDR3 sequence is CAWSGHMNTEAFF. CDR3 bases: TGTGCCTGGAGTGGACACATGAACACTGAAGCTTTCTTT.

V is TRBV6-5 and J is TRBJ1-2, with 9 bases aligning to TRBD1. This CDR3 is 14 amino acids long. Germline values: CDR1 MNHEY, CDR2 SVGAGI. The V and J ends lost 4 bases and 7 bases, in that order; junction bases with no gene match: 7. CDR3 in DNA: TGTGCCAGCAGTTCGGGACAGGGAAGGATTGGCTACACCTTC. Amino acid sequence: CASSSGQGRIGYTF.

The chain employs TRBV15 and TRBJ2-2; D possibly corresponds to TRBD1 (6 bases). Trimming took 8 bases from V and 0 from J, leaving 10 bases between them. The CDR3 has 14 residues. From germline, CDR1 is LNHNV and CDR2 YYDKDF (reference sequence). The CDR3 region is CATSPGANTGELFF. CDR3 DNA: TGTGCCACCTCCCCAGGGGCGAACACCGGGGAGCTGTTTTTT.

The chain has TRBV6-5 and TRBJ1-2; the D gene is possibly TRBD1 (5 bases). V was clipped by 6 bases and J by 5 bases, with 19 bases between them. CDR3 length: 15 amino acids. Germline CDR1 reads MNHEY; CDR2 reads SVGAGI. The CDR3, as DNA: TGTGCCAGCAGGACCCAGGGTGCGAGCCCTTATGGCTACACCTTC. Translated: CASRTQGASPYGYTF.

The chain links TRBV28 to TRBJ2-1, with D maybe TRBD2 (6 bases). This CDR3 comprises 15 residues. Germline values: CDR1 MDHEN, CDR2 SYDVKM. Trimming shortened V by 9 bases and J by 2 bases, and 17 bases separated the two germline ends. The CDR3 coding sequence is TGTGCCAGTTCCGCAGCGGGTGAGACCTACAATGAGCAGTTCTTC. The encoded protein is CASSAAGETYNEQFF.

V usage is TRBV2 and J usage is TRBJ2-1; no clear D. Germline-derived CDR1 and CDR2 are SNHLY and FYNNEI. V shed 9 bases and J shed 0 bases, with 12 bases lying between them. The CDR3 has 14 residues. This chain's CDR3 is CASLAESSYNEQFF. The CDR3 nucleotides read TGTGCCAGTCTCGCCGAGAGCTCCTACAATGAGCAGTTCTTC.

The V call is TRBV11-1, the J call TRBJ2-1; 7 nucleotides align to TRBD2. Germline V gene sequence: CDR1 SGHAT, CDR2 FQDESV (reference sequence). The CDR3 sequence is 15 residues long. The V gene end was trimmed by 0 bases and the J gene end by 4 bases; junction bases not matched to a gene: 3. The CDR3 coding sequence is TGTGCCAGCAGCTTAGCGGGAGGGGTTTACAATGAGCAGTTCTTC. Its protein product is CASSLAGGVYNEQFF.

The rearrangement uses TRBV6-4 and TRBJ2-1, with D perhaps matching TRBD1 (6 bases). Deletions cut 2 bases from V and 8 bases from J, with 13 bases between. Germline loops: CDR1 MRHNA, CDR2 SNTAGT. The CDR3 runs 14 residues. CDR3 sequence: CASSDVGQSYEQFF. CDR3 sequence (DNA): TGTGCCAGCAGTGACGTCGGACAGAGTTATGAGCAGTTCTTC.

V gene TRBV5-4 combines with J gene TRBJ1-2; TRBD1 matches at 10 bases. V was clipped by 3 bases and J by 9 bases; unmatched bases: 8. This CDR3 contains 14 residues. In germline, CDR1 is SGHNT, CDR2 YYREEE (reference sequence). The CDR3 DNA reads TGTGCCAGCAGCTCCCGACAGGGGGCTACGAGCTACACCTTC. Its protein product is CASSSRQGATSYTF.

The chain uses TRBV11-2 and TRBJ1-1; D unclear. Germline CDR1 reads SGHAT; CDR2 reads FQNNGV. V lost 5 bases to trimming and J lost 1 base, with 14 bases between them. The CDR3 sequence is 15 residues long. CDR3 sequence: CASSPRRGTNTEAFF. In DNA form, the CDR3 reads TGTGCCAGCAGCCCGCGGCGGGGAACGAACACTGAAGCTTTCTTT.